Below, 11 T cell receptor beta chains from the same sample are listed, as sequenced in a study of T cells in localized non-small cell lung cancer. TCRdb's copy holds only in-frame clones and misses some; the assay was immunoSEQ multiplex PCR. Of tens of thousands of clones in the sample, roughly 80% were seen once. The specimen was peripheral blood, collected before any cancer treatment. The receptors were gathered from a male donor aged 60 or over with stage III squamous cell lung carcinoma.

The CDR3 loop reads CASSLEGNSYEQYF. Written as DNA, the CDR3 is TGTGCCAGCAGCTTAGAGGGCAACTCCTACGAGCAGTACTTC. J is TRBJ2-7 and V is TRBV7-9; D ambiguous. The ends were cut back, 1 base at V and 0 bases at J, with 7 bases in the middle. Germline V CDR1 and CDR2: SEHNR, FQNEAQ (reference sequence). This CDR3 contains 14 residues.

The chain is built from TRBV19 and TRBJ2-7; 10 bases are a match to TRBD2. The length of the CDR3 is 14 residues. Germline CDR1 LNHDA, CDR2 SQIVND (reference sequence). J was trimmed by 6 bases and V by 5 bases; bases with no gene match: 7. The CDR3 DNA follows: TGTGCCAGTAGTGATCTAGCGGGAGTGGTCGAGCAGTACTTC. Its protein product is CASSDLAGVVEQYF.

The chain joins TRBV5-1 to TRBJ2-3; 11 bases align to TRBD1. Germline V gene data show CDR1 as SGHRS and CDR2 as YFSETQ. The trim removed 4 bases at V and 1 base at J, leaving 11 bases unmatched. The CDR3 runs to 18 residues. The CDR3 region has the DNA TGCGCCAGCAGCGACGGGACAGGGGGGCTTGTCGGCACAGATACGCAGTATTTT. Protein product: CASSDGTGGLVGTDTQYF.

The gene calls are TRBV5-8 and TRBJ1-1; D is undetermined. The germline V gene has CDR1 SGHTS and CDR2 YDEGEE. The CDR3 runs to 13 residues. Deletions cut 2 bases from V and 0 bases from J, with 5 bases between. DNA of the CDR3: TGTGCCAGCAGCTTTGCAGTGAACACTGAAGCTTTCTTT. This codes for CASSFAVNTEAFF.

The chain couples TRBV30 to TRBJ1-1, with TRBD1 identical over 8 bases. The CDR3 runs to 13 residues. The junction had 6 bases not matched to a gene; V was cut back by 4 bases and J by 5 bases. The V gene's germline CDR1 is GTSNPN and CDR2 SVGIG (reference sequence). CDR3 DNA: TGTGCCTGGACTCGACAGGGGAATACTGAAGCTTTCTTT. Protein product: CAWTRQGNTEAFF.

This chain connects TRBV5-1 to TRBJ1-4, with D uncertain. V dropped 5 bases and J dropped 4 bases, with 15 bases sitting between them. Germline CDR1 is SGHRS and CDR2 is YFSETQ. The length of the CDR3 is 15 residues. The CDR3 nucleotides read TGCGCCAGCAGTTCAGGAGGGTGGAATAATGAAAAACTGTTTTTT. Translated: CASSSGGWNNEKLFF.

This rearrangement joins TRBV28 to TRBJ1-1, with 9 bases identical to TRBD1. CDR1 and CDR2 (germline): MDHEN, SYDVKM. This CDR3 is 13 amino acids long. V lost 6 bases to trimming and J lost 5 bases; unmatched junction nucleotides: 4. The CDR3 DNA follows: TGTGCCAGCAGACGACAGGGGGGGACTGAAGCTTTCTTT. Translation: CASRRQGGTEAFF.

This sequence joins TRBV10-3 and TRBJ1-1, with D possibly being TRBD1 (5 bases). V was pared by 6 bases and J by 1 base, with 6 bases between. The CDR3 covers 12 residues. The germline gives CDR1 ENHRY, CDR2 SYGVKD. The CDR3 sequence: CAIRGTNTEAFF. CDR3 sequence (DNA): TGTGCCATCAGGGGGACGAACACTGAAGCTTTCTTT.

The V and J genes are TRBV15 and TRBJ2-7, with D tentatively TRBD1 or TRBD2 (6 bases each). Germline V gives CDR1 LNHNV, CDR2 YYDKDF (reference sequence). V was pared by 3 bases and J by 4 bases, with 16 bases between. The CDR3 has 15 amino acids. The CDR3 sequence: CATSRGGSGSYEQYF. The CDR3 DNA reads as TGTGCCACCAGCAGGGGGGGCAGTGGGTCATACGAGCAGTACTTC. Filled out from reference TRBV15 and TRBJ2-7, the complete variable domain reads DAMVIQNPRYQVTQFGKPVTLSCSQTLNHNVMYWYQQKSSQAPKLLFHYYDKDFNNEADTPDNFQSRRPNTSFCFLDIRSPGLGDTAMYLCATSRGGSGSYEQYFGPGTRLTVT.

The rearrangement uses TRBV30 and TRBJ1-1, with D maybe TRBD1 (6 bases). The CDR3 consists of 12 residues. Trimming pared 4 bases from V and 6 bases from J, leaving 12 bases between. Per the germline V gene, CDR1 is GTSNPN and CDR2 is SVGIG (reference sequence). The CDR3 loop reads CAWNRAEAEAFF. The CDR3 DNA reads TGTGCCTGGAACAGGGCCGAGGCTGAAGCTTTCTTT.

The sample holds a few counts of this clone. The chain's CDR3 is CASSLEASGIRQETQYF. The CDR3 region has the DNA TGCGCCAGCAGCTTGGAGGCTAGCGGGATCAGGCAAGAGACCCAGTACTTC. The rearrangement joins TRBV5-1 to TRBJ2-5, with TRBD2 matching 9 bases. This CDR3 contains 17 residues. Unmatched junction bases numbered 8, after V lost 0 bases and J lost 2 bases. Germline CDR1 and CDR2: SGHRS and YFSETQ.